Shown below are 31 T cell receptor beta chains from a single sample sequenced in a study. TCRdb used MiXCR to reprocess the 5' RACE reads, holding one entry per CDR3 protein. The sample has about 61,000 distinct CDR3 sequences, roughly 30% seen once. Sequencing was done on a sample of tumor-infiltrating naive CD4+ T cells sorted from the breast tumor. Subset here: naive CD4+ T cells, CD4+CD45RA+CD25-. Receptors were obtained from a female donor with breast cancer.

This clonotype was recorded a few times. This chain uses TRBV4-2 with TRBJ2-2; TRBD2 aligns across 10 bases. The CDR3 loop spans 15 amino acids. From germline, CDR1 is LGHNA and CDR2 YNFKEQ. Germline trimming cut 6 bases from V and 4 bases from J; bases unmatched to any gene: 5. CDR3 DNA: TGTGCCAGCAGTCCGACTAGCGGGTTCACCGGGGAGCTGTTTTTT. Its translation: CASSPTSGFTGELFF.

Judged by abundance, this clonotype is large. The rearrangement uses TRBV5-1 and TRBJ1-6; D ambiguous. The ends were cut back, 0 bases at V and 9 bases at J, with 10 bases in the middle. Germline V CDR1 and CDR2: SGHRS, YFSETQ. CDR3 size: 14 residues. As DNA, the CDR3 is TGCGCCAGCAGCTTGGAACAGTATCGTTCACCCCTCCACTTT. Amino acids: CASSLEQYRSPLHF. The whole variable domain, remainder taken from reference TRBV5-1 and TRBJ1-6, is KAGVTQTPRYLIKTRGQQVTLSCSPISGHRSVSWYQQTPGQGLQFLFEYFSETQRNKGNFPGRFSGRQFSNSRSEMNVSTLELGDSALYLCASSLEQYRSPLHFGNGTRLTVT.

The chain has TRBV9 and TRBJ2-1; 11 bases map to TRBD2. The germline CDR1 and CDR2 sequences are SGDLS and YYNGEE. J gave up 0 bases and V 0 bases, and 11 bases lay outside the gene matches. The CDR3 loop spans 20 amino acids. CDR3 residues: CASSVALGLAVGSSYNEQFF. CDR3 nucleotides: TGTGCCAGCAGCGTAGCCTTGGGACTAGCGGTAGGGAGCTCCTACAATGAGCAGTTCTTC.

The J gene is TRBJ1-1, the V gene TRBV20-1; D is ambiguous. Deletions cut 3 bases from V and 2 bases from J, with 10 bases between. The CDR3 extends over 13 amino acids. CDR1 is DFQATT and CDR2 is SNEGSKA in the germline V gene (reference sequence). The CDR3 here is CSASSPSNTEAFF. For the CDR3, the DNA is TGCAGTGCTAGTTCTCCTTCAAACACTGAAGCTTTCTTT.

Worth noting for this clonotype: One end of the junction does not line up with germline, which may come from a read error. The chain is built from TRBV4-2 and TRBJ1-3; D gene unclear. This CDR3 has 18 amino acids. Germline lookup yields CDR1 LGHNA and CDR2 YNFKEQ. In DNA form, the CDR3 reads TGCGCCAGCAGCCTGTATCTCGGGCAGTCCATCTCTGGAAACACCATATATTTT. The encoded protein is CASSLYLGQSISGNTIYF.

About this clonotype itself: Given a much more abundant clone one base away, this may be a read error. The genes are TRBV5-1 and TRBJ1-1, with D possibly being TRBD1 (6 bases). Germline V gene lookup returns CDR1 SGHRS and CDR2 YFSETQ. The V end lost 0 bases, the J end lost 3 bases, and 12 bases lay between the germline ends. The CDR3 is 15 amino acids. The DNA for the CDR3 is TGCGCCAGCAGCTTGGTAGGGGGGCCATACACTGAAGCTTTCTTT. Its translation is CASSLVGGPYTEAFF.

A few counts support this clonotype. A read error may produce the germline difference seen at one junction end. The chain joins TRBV12-3 or TRBV12-4 to TRBJ2-7, with D perhaps matching TRBD1 or TRBD2 (5 bases each). This CDR3 has 14 residues. In DNA, the CDR3 is TGTACCAGCGGCCCCTGGGGGACCGTCTACGAGCAGTACTTC. As protein: CTSGPWGTVYEQYF.

This clonotype came up a few times. The V gene is TRBV27, the J gene TRBJ2-5, with D perhaps given as TRBD1 or TRBD2 (5 bases each). The CDR3 spans 14 residues. Germline assignment: CDR1 MNHEY and CDR2 SMNVEV (reference sequence). V lost 4 bases and J 1 base, leaving 10 bases between the germline ends. CDR3 in amino acids: CASSSWGSQETQYF. Written as DNA, the CDR3 is TGTGCCAGCAGTTCCTGGGGGTCCCAAGAGACCCAGTACTTC.

The chain is built from TRBV7-9 and TRBJ2-1; D gene uncertain. There are 11 residues in the CDR3. Per germline, CDR1 SEHNR and CDR2 FQNEAQ (reference sequence). The V end lost 3 bases, the J end lost 5 bases, and 2 bases lay between the germline ends. The CDR3 DNA reads as TGTGCCAGCAGCTTCCACAATGAGCAGTTCTTC. This gives the protein CASSFHNEQFF.

This rearrangement joins TRBV4-1 to TRBJ2-3, with D perhaps matching TRBD2 (5 bases). Germline loops: CDR1 MGHRA, CDR2 YSYEKL. V gave up 3 bases and J gave up 4 bases, with 20 bases separating them. The length of the CDR3 is 17 residues. DNA for the CDR3: TGCGCCAGCAGCCAGGCCGGGCCTACAAGCGGCGCAGATACGCAGTATTTT. Encoded protein: CASSQAGPTSGADTQYF.

The table lists this clonotype with many counts. The chain couples TRBV20-1 to TRBJ1-1, with a weak D call TRBD1 (5 bases). The ends were cut back, 6 bases at V and 11 bases at J, with 13 bases in the middle. Germline V gene lookup returns CDR1 DFQATT and CDR2 SNEGSKA (reference sequence). This CDR3 has 10 amino acids. The CDR3 DNA reads TGCAGTGCAGAGACAGTGAGGGCTTTCTTT. It yields the protein CSAETVRAFF.

The table lists this clonotype with many counts. V and J are TRBV5-1 and TRBJ2-5, with TRBD2 matching 13 bases. The CDR3 loop spans 15 amino acids. V was clipped by 6 bases and J by 2 bases; unmatched bases: 4. Looked up from germline, CDR1 is SGHRS and CDR2 is YFSETQ. The CDR3, as DNA: TGCGCCAGCACGAGACTAGCGGGGGGTCAAGAGACCCAGTACTTC. This gives the protein CASTRLAGGQETQYF.

This clonotype occurred a few times. The chain recombines TRBV4-3 with TRBJ2-2; D perhaps matches TRBD2 (7 bases). V gave up 4 bases and J gave up 6 bases, with 18 bases separating them. The CDR3 extends over 16 amino acids. Germline V CDR1 and CDR2: LGHNA, YSLEER. As DNA, the CDR3 is TGCGCCAGCAGCCCGACGGGGGGCTTGGGGTCCGGGGAGCTGTTTTTT. It specifies CASSPTGGLGSGELFF.

By proportion, this clonotype is medium-sized. The chain links TRBV5-1 to TRBJ2-3, with 10 positions matching TRBD2. Germline values: CDR1 SGHRS, CDR2 YFSETQ. V trimming: 4 bases; J trimming: 0 bases; junction bases outside the gene matches: 5. The CDR3 is 16 residues long. The DNA for the CDR3 is TGCGCCAGCAGCCCGAGGACTAGCGGAAGCACAGATACGCAGTATTTT. As protein: CASSPRTSGSTDTQYF.

This clonotype occurred a few times. This rearrangement joins TRBV10-3 to TRBJ2-5; 8 positions agree with TRBD2. This CDR3 is built from 13 residues. Trimming removed 8 bases from V and 3 bases from J; junction bases left unmatched: 5. The germline V gene has CDR1 ENHRY and CDR2 SYGVKD. This CDR3 reads CAIAGGAKETQYF. As DNA, the CDR3 is TGTGCCATCGCCGGGGGGGCAAAAGAGACCCAGTACTTC.

The chain employs TRBV9 and TRBJ2-6; the match to TRBD2 covers 13 bases. The germline V gene encodes CDR1 SGDLS and CDR2 YYNGEE. CDR3 size: 18 residues. After removal of 4 bases from V and 0 bases from J, the junction contained 4 bases not matched to a gene. Here the CDR3 DNA reads TGTGCCAGCAGCCCCCGACTAGCGGGGGGCTCTGGGGCCAACGTCCTGACTTTC. It is translated as CASSPRLAGGSGANVLTF.

This clonotype was observed at least ten times. The chain has TRBV12-3 or TRBV12-4 and TRBJ1-1; no firm D call. The CDR3 sequence is 14 residues long. V lost 6 bases, J lost 1 base, and 12 bases lay in between. The DNA of the CDR3 is TGTGCCAGCAGCCCTGAGAGGGCGAACACTGAAGCTTTCTTT. This sequence encodes CASSPERANTEAFF.

As to this clonotype: A junction boundary mismatches the germline segment, possibly from a read error. The CDR3 loop is CASSQGQGDTGELLF. The CDR3 DNA follows: TGTGCCAGCAGTCAGGGACAGGGGGACACCGGGGAGCTGCTTTTT. The J gene is TRBJ2-2, the V gene TRBV11-3; 11 positions agree with TRBD1. The CDR3 is made up of 15 amino acids. The germline CDR1 and CDR2 sequences are SGHNT and YENEEA.

A note on this clonotype: A much more abundant neighbour one base away suggests this may be a read error. This likely comes from a read error, as the CDR3 has no conserved phenylalanine or tryptophan at its end. The chain couples TRBV5-1 to TRBJ1-2; D ambiguous. The CDR3 is made up of 14 amino acids. Trimming cost V 7 bases and J 4 bases, with 17 bases left between them. Germline V gene lookup returns CDR1 SGHRS and CDR2 YFSETQ. CDR3 sequence (DNA): TGCGCCAGCCAGGCGGGGAGCGGACTCTATGGCTACACCCTC. This translates into CASQAGSGLYGYTL.

This clonotype was detected ten times or more. The chain uses TRBV24-1 and TRBJ1-3; D remains unclear. The germline gives CDR1 KGHDR, CDR2 SFDVKD. V lost 7 bases and J 0 bases, leaving 3 bases between the germline ends. This CDR3 has 12 residues. The CDR3 DNA sequence: TGTGCCACCAGGGGCTCTGGAAACACCATATATTTT. Translation: CATRGSGNTIYF.

At least ten counts were recorded for this clonotype. The chain is built from TRBV5-1 and TRBJ2-3; TRBD2 matches at 11 bases. The junction had 9 bases not matched to a gene; V was cut back by 4 bases and J by 2 bases. The CDR3 totals 17 residues. Germline CDR1 and CDR2: SGHRS and YFSETQ. The chain's CDR3 is CASSARLAGINTDTQYF. CDR3 nucleotide sequence: TGCGCCAGCAGCGCCAGACTAGCGGGGATTAACACAGATACGCAGTATTTT.

The V call is TRBV3-1, the J call TRBJ2-2; TRBD2 might be the D (6 bases). CDR1 is LGHDT and CDR2 is YNNKEL in the germline V gene (reference sequence). This CDR3 has 13 amino acids. Trimming left V 4 bases short and J 4 bases short, with 7 bases between. CDR3 amino acids: CASSRRGTGELFF. The CDR3 DNA follows: TGTGCCAGCAGCCGGCGGGGCACCGGGGAGCTGTTTTTT.

The table lists this clonotype with a few counts. This rearrangement joins TRBV7-2 to TRBJ1-2; tentatively, D is TRBD1 (6 bases). V shed 1 base and J shed 5 bases, with 14 bases lying between them. The germline gives CDR1 SGHTA, CDR2 FQGNSA. The length of the CDR3 is 15 residues. The DNA for the CDR3 is TGTGCCAGCAGCTTAGAATATAGGGGGGCATATGGCTACACCTTC. It translates to CASSLEYRGAYGYTF.

A note on this clonotype: This sequence may be a read error, since a much larger clone differs from it by one base. The chain recombines TRBV7-2 with TRBJ2-2, with D possibly TRBD2 on 5 matching bases. The CDR3 runs to 14 residues. Germline CDR1 reads SGHTA; CDR2 reads FQGNSA. The CDR3 DNA sequence: TGTGCCAGCAGTCCGGACTCGAACACCGGGGAGCTGTCTTTT. Amino acids: CASSPDSNTGELSF.

The V call is TRBV5-5, the J call TRBJ2-5; the match to TRBD2 covers 7 bases. The CDR3 runs to 18 residues. Germline lookup yields CDR1 SGHKS and CDR2 YYEKEE (reference sequence). J gave up 1 base and V 0 bases, and 12 bases lay outside the gene matches. The CDR3 sequence: CASSLVLFRGEPQETQYF. Here the CDR3 DNA reads TGTGCCAGCAGCTTGGTACTGTTCCGGGGGGAACCCCAAGAGACCCAGTACTTC. The full variable domain, its missing parts supplied by reference TRBV5-5 and TRBJ2-5, is DAGVTQSPTHLIKTRGQQVTLRCSPISGHKSVSWYQQVLGQGPQFIFQYYEKEERGRGNFPDRFSARQFPNYSSELNVNALLLGDSALYLCASSLVLFRGEPQETQYFGPGTRLLVL.

The sample holds many counts of this clonotype. This chain connects TRBV5-1 to TRBJ2-1; D may correspond to TRBD1 or TRBD2 (6 bases each). In germline, CDR1 is SGHRS, CDR2 YFSETQ. The CDR3 covers 15 residues. V was shortened by 4 bases and J by 5 bases, with 16 bases between the two germline ends. As DNA, the CDR3 is TGCGCCAGCAGCCCCGTCTACGGGGGCCACAATGAGCAGTTCTTC. It yields the protein CASSPVYGGHNEQFF.

On this clonotype: The junction shows a germline mismatch at one end, possibly a read error. The chain employs TRBV20-1 and TRBJ1-6; 9 bases are shared with TRBD1. Germline V CDR1 and CDR2: DFQATT, SNEGSKA (reference sequence). This CDR3 contains 15 residues. CDR3 protein: CSARDRTGGNSSLHF. The CDR3 DNA sequence: TGCAGTGCTAGAGACCGAACAGGGGGCAATTCATCCCTCCACTTT.

This clonotype was observed at least ten times. The chain carries TRBV20-1 and TRBJ2-5, with unresolved D. Germline CDR1 DFQATT, CDR2 SNEGSKA (reference sequence). This CDR3 is 14 amino acids long. Trimming stripped 6 bases from V and 5 bases from J, with 19 bases between. CDR3 nucleotides: TGCAGTGCCCAGGATCTCTCGCTTAAGGAGACCCAGTACTTC. This gives the protein CSAQDLSLKETQYF.

This clonotype was seen more than once but under ten times. J is TRBJ2-1 and V is TRBV7-3; 9 nucleotides align to TRBD1. From germline, CDR1 is SGHTA and CDR2 FQGTGA. V lost 1 base to trimming and J lost 1 base; unmatched junction nucleotides: 5. The CDR3 extends over 17 amino acids. The CDR3 protein is CASSLNPGTGSYNEQFF. CDR3 sequence (DNA): TGTGCCAGCAGCTTAAACCCCGGGACAGGGTCCTACAATGAGCAGTTCTTC.

This clonotype has just a few counts. V usage is TRBV9 and J usage is TRBJ2-7; either TRBD1 or TRBD2 may supply D (5 bases each). Looked up from germline, CDR1 is SGDLS and CDR2 is YYNGEE. This CDR3 has 15 residues. Trimming shortened V by 1 base and J by 2 bases, and 13 bases separated the two germline ends. CDR3 loop: CASSVTGTDTYEQYF. The CDR3 coding sequence is TGTGCCAGCAGCGTAACCGGGACGGATACCTACGAGCAGTACTTC. The variable domain in full, completed from reference TRBV9 and TRBJ2-7, reads DSGVTQTPKHLITATGQRVTLRCSPRSGDLSVYWYQQSLDQGLQFLIQYYNGEERAKGNILERFSAQQFPDLHSELNLSSLELGDSALYFCASSVTGTDTYEQYFGPGTRLTVT.

CDR3: CASSEAGSQASYEQYF. The DNA of the CDR3 is TGTGCCAGCAGTGAAGCTGGCAGCCAGGCCTCCTACGAGCAGTACTTC. This chain joins TRBV6-1 and TRBJ2-7; the D is unclear. Trimming left V 0 bases short and J 0 bases short, with 12 bases between. Germline-derived CDR1 and CDR2 are MNHNS and SASEGT. The length of the CDR3 is 16 residues.